This is a list of T cell receptor beta chains from one sample in a study of T cell changes during pregnancy in multiple sclerosis. The data were produced by immunoSEQ multiplex PCR, yet TCRdb's version contains in-frame clones alone and is incomplete. Among some 38,000 clones listed, more than 85% were seen once. This specimen was CD8+ T cells from peripheral blood mononuclear cells, taken after pregnancy. Source of these receptors: a female donor with multiple sclerosis, enrolled in a pregnancy study. The CDR3 runs from the conserved cysteine through the conserved F or W. A D gene is named only where the DNA matches it firmly. Size values are once, few and many counts, or a class for expanded clones, and some rows have none.

clone_size: -; d_call: TRBD2; v_call: TRBV6-5; j_call: TRBJ2-2; cdr3_aa: CASSYGTSGLTGELFF; cdr3_nt: TGTGCCAGCAGTTACGGGACTAGCGGGCTAACCGGGGAGCTGTTTTTT
clone_size: once; d_call: -; v_call: TRBV11-2; j_call: TRBJ1-3; cdr3_aa: CASSRSRDLSSGNTIYF; cdr3_nt: TGTGCCAGCAGCCGTTCCCGCGACTTGAGCTCTGGAAACACCATATATTTT
clone_size: -; d_call: -; v_call: TRBV29-1; j_call: TRBJ2-7; cdr3_aa: CSVVLGSTGEQYF; cdr3_nt: TGCAGCGTGGTCCTTGGGTCTACGGGAGAGCAGTACTTC
clone_size: -; d_call: TRBD2; v_call: TRBV6-4; j_call: TRBJ2-5; cdr3_aa: CASSETSSPSETQYF; cdr3_nt: TGTGCCAGCAGTGAGACTAGCTCCCCAAGCGAGACCCAGTACTTC
clone_size: -; d_call: -; v_call: TRBV28; j_call: TRBJ1-1; cdr3_aa: CASSSRTAGHAEAFF; cdr3_nt: TGTGCCAGCAGTTCTCGGACAGCGGGGCACGCTGAAGCTTTCTTT
clone_size: -; d_call: TRBD1; v_call: TRBV7-3; j_call: TRBJ1-2; cdr3_aa: CASSLTGGTGSGYTF; cdr3_nt: TGTGCCAGCAGCTTAACCGGGGGGACAGGGAGTGGCTACACCTTC
clone_size: -; d_call: -; v_call: TRBV7-9; j_call: TRBJ2-7; cdr3_aa: CASSSGPEGAYEQYF; cdr3_nt: TGTGCCAGCAGCTCCGGCCCAGAGGGGGCCTACGAGCAGTACTTC
clone_size: -; d_call: TRBD2; v_call: TRBV9; j_call: TRBJ2-1; cdr3_aa: CASSVSGRASNEQFF; cdr3_nt: TGTGCCAGCAGCGTTAGCGGGAGGGCCTCCAATGAGCAGTTCTTC
clone_size: -; d_call: -; v_call: TRBV19; j_call: TRBJ1-3; cdr3_aa: CASSRLQGRGNTIYF; cdr3_nt: TGTGCCAGTAGCCGTCTACAGGGTAGAGGAAACACCATATATTTT
clone_size: -; d_call: TRBD2; v_call: TRBV30; j_call: TRBJ2-1; cdr3_aa: CAWSGGGTYNEQFF; cdr3_nt: TGTGCCTGGAGTGGGGGGGGGACCTACAATGAGCAGTTCTTC
clone_size: -; d_call: TRBD2; v_call: TRBV9; j_call: TRBJ2-3; cdr3_aa: CASSPGGITDTQYF; cdr3_nt: TGTGCCAGCAGTCCGGGAGGCATCACAGATACGCAGTATTTT
clone_size: once; d_call: TRBD2; v_call: TRBV9; j_call: TRBJ2-1; cdr3_aa: CASSDSGTSGNEQFF; cdr3_nt: TGTGCCAGCAGTGACTCCGGGACTAGCGGCAATGAGCAGTTCTTC
clone_size: -; d_call: TRBD2; v_call: TRBV25-1; j_call: TRBJ2-5; cdr3_aa: CASSDASGGSTETQYF; cdr3_nt: TGTGCCAGCAGTGATGCTAGCGGGGGGTCGACGGAGACCCAGTACTTC
clone_size: -; d_call: -; v_call: TRBV6-1; j_call: TRBJ2-7; cdr3_aa: CASSERDISYEQYF; cdr3_nt: TGTGCCAGCAGTGAACGGGACATATCCTACGAGCAGTACTTC
clone_size: -; d_call: -; v_call: TRBV6-1; j_call: TRBJ2-2; cdr3_aa: CASSHREYTGELFF; cdr3_nt: TGTGCCAGCAGCCACAGGGAGTACACCGGGGAGCTGTTTTTT
clone_size: -; d_call: -; v_call: TRBV27; j_call: TRBJ1-1; cdr3_aa: CASGVPRVVGTEAFF; cdr3_nt: TGTGCCAGCGGGGTACCCAGGGTCGTGGGGACTGAAGCTTTCTTT
clone_size: -; d_call: -; v_call: TRBV7-3; j_call: TRBJ2-7; cdr3_aa: CASGQGNEQYF; cdr3_nt: TGTGCCAGCGGGCAGGGAAACGAGCAGTACTTC
clone_size: -; d_call: TRBD1; v_call: TRBV7-9; j_call: TRBJ2-7; cdr3_aa: CASSSPTGGNYEQYF; cdr3_nt: TGTGCCAGCAGCTCACCGACAGGGGGCAACTACGAGCAGTACTTC
clone_size: -; d_call: TRBD1; v_call: TRBV10-3; j_call: TRBJ1-2; cdr3_aa: CAISESGGTGANLNYGYTF; cdr3_nt: TGTGCCATCAGTGAGTCGGGGGGGACAGGGGCGAACCTTAACTATGGCTACACCTTC
clone_size: -; d_call: TRBD2; v_call: TRBV7-3; j_call: TRBJ2-1; cdr3_aa: CASSPTSGGALNEQFF; cdr3_nt: TGTGCCAGCAGCCCAACTAGCGGGGGGGCCCTAAATGAGCAGTTCTTC
clone_size: -; d_call: TRBD2; v_call: TRBV4-1; j_call: TRBJ2-2; cdr3_aa: CASSPRATGLAGSEELFF; cdr3_nt: TGCGCCAGCAGCCCTCGTGCCACCGGGCTAGCGGGGAGTGAGGAGCTGTTTTTT
clone_size: -; d_call: -; v_call: TRBV7-9; j_call: TRBJ1-6; cdr3_aa: CASSLLGQGSSPLHF; cdr3_nt: TGTGCCAGCAGCTTATTGGGGCAGGGTAGTTCACCCCTCCACTTT
clone_size: -; d_call: -; v_call: TRBV7-9; j_call: TRBJ2-2; cdr3_aa: CASRGDTGELFF; cdr3_nt: TGTGCCAGCCGAGGAGACACCGGGGAGCTGTTTTTT
clone_size: -; d_call: -; v_call: TRBV7-6; j_call: TRBJ1-1; cdr3_aa: CASSLSRGMNTEAFF; cdr3_nt: TGTGCCAGCAGCTTAAGTCGGGGGATGAACACTGAAGCTTTCTTT
clone_size: -; d_call: -; v_call: TRBV7-6; j_call: TRBJ2-1; cdr3_aa: CASSLRTVSYNEQFF; cdr3_nt: TGTGCCAGCAGCTTAAGGACAGTTTCCTACAATGAGCAGTTCTTC
clone_size: once; d_call: TRBD2; v_call: TRBV27; j_call: TRBJ2-7; cdr3_aa: CASGRGGGTYEQYF; cdr3_nt: TGTGCCAGCGGTCGGGGGGGCGGGACTTACGAGCAGTACTTC
clone_size: -; d_call: -; v_call: TRBV4-1; j_call: TRBJ2-7; cdr3_aa: CASSQVSGTYEQYF; cdr3_nt: TGCGCCAGCAGCCAAGTTTCAGGGACCTACGAGCAGTACTTC
clone_size: -; d_call: -; v_call: TRBV5-1; j_call: TRBJ2-5; cdr3_aa: CASSLTDEPQETQYF; cdr3_nt: TGCGCCAGCAGCTTGACAGACGAACCCCAAGAGACCCAGTACTTC
clone_size: -; d_call: TRBD1; v_call: TRBV9; j_call: TRBJ1-2; cdr3_aa: CASSVRQGANYGYTF; cdr3_nt: TGTGCCAGCAGCGTACGACAGGGGGCTAACTATGGCTACACCTTC
clone_size: -; d_call: -; v_call: TRBV7-9; j_call: TRBJ2-1; cdr3_aa: CASSLAENEQFF; cdr3_nt: TGTGCCAGCAGCTTAGCGGAGAATGAGCAGTTCTTC
clone_size: -; d_call: TRBD2; v_call: TRBV7-9; j_call: TRBJ2-1; cdr3_aa: CASSPGTNDNEQFF; cdr3_nt: TGTGCCAGCAGCCCCGGGACTAATGACAATGAGCAGTTCTTC
clone_size: -; d_call: TRBD2; v_call: TRBV9; j_call: TRBJ2-1; cdr3_aa: CASSGIGAGGPNEQFF; cdr3_nt: TGTGCCAGCAGCGGGATCGGGGCGGGGGGGCCTAACGAGCAGTTCTTC
clone_size: once; d_call: -; v_call: TRBV27; j_call: TRBJ2-1; cdr3_aa: CASTTWGDEQFF; cdr3_nt: TGTGCCAGCACGACTTGGGGGGATGAGCAGTTCTTC
clone_size: -; d_call: -; v_call: TRBV6-1; j_call: TRBJ2-2; cdr3_aa: CASGDKPLTGELFF; cdr3_nt: TGTGCCAGCGGTGATAAGCCGCTGACCGGGGAGCTGTTTTTT
clone_size: -; d_call: -; v_call: TRBV5-4; j_call: TRBJ1-4; cdr3_aa: CASSSQGGTNEKLFF; cdr3_nt: TGTGCCAGCAGCTCACAGGGTGGGACTAATGAAAAACTGTTTTTT